This T cell receptor (beta chain) was found in a study of blood T cell repertoires in COVID-19. Background on the study: The cDNA or gDNA used as material had been derived from T cells, B-cell-depleted T cells, or PBMCs.

CDR1 and CDR2 (germline): SGHTA, FQGNSA. This CDR3 has 16 amino acids. Trimming shortened V by 2 bases and J by 7 bases, and 15 bases separated the two germline ends. Methods used by the authors: Reference gene primer amplification gave nucleated cell count estimates. The repertoire was sequenced with immunoSEQ multiplex PCR; TCRdb's copy has only in-frame clones and lacks some. That table supplies the V and J calls and clone size; D and trimming were determined from the DNA. The table shows around 200,000 clones, with roughly 89% occurring only once. The table lists this clone with a few counts. The chain links TRBV7-2 to TRBJ1-6, with D perhaps matching TRBD1 (5 bases). Sequencing was done on a sample of peripheral blood. The origin of this receptor is a middle-aged man with acute or convalescent COVID-19. The CDR3 region has the DNA TGTGCCAGCAGCTTATCCCTCGGGGGGGGGAATTCACCCCTCCACTTT. Its protein is CASSLSLGGGNSPLHF.